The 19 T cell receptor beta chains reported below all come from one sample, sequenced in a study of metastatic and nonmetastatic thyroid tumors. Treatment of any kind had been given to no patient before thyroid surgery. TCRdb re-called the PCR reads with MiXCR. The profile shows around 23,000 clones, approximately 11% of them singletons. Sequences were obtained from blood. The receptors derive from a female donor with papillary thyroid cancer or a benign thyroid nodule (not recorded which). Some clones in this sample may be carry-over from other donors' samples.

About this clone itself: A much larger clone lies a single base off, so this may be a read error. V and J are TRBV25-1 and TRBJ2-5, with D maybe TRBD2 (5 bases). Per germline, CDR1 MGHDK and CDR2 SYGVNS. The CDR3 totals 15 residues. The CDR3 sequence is CSSSESRETWETQYF. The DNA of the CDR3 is TGTTCCAGCAGTGAATCTAGGGAGACTTGGGAGACCCAGTACTTC.

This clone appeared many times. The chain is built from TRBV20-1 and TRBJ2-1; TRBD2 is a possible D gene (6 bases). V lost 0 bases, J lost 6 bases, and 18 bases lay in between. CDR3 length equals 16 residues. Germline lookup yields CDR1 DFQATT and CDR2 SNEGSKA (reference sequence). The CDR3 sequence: CSARDPRAAGSNEQFF. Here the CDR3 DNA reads TGCAGTGCTAGAGACCCTCGAGCAGCGGGCTCCAATGAGCAGTTCTTC.

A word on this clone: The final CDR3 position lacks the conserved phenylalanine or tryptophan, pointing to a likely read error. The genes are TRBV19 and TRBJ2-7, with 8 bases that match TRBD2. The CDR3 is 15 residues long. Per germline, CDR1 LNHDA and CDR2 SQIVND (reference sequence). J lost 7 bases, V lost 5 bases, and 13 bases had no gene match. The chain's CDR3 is CASSEGTSGRGEQYL. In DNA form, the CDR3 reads TGTGCCAGTAGTGAGGGTACTAGCGGTCGGGGAGAGCAGTACCTC.

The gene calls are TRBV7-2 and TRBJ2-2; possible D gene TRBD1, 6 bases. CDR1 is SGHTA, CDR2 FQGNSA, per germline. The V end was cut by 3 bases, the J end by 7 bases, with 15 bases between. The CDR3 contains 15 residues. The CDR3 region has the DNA TGTGCCAGCAGCTTTCCTTGGGGGCGGATCGGGGAGCTGTTTTTT. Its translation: CASSFPWGRIGELFF.

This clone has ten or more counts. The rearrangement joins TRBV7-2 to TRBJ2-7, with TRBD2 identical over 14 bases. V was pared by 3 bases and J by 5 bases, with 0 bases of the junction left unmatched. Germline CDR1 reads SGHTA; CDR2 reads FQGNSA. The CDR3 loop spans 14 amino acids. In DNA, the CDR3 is TGTGCCAGCAGCTTGGGACTAGCGGGAGACGAGCAGTACTTC. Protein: CASSLGLAGDEQYF. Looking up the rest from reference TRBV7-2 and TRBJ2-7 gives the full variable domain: GAGVSQSPSNKVTEKGKDVELRCDPISGHTALYWYRQSLGQGLEFLIYFQGNSAPDKSGLPSDRFSAERTGGSVSTLTIQRTQQEDSAVYLCASSLGLAGDEQYFGPGTRLTVT.

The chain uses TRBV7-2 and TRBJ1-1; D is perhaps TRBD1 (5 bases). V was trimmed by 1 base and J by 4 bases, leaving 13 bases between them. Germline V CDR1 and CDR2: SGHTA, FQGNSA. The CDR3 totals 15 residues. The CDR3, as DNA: TGTGCCAGCAGCTTAGAAGCAACAGGTGGCACTGAAGCTTTCTTT. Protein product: CASSLEATGGTEAFF.

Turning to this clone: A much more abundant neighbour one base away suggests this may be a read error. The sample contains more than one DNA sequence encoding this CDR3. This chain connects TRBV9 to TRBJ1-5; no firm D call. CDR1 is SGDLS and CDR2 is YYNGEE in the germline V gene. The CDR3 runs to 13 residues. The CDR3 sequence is CASSVGSNQPQHF. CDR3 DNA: TGTGCCAGCAGCGTAGGCAGCAATCAGCCACAGCATTTT. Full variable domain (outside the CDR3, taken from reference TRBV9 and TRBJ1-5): DSGVTQTPKHLITATGQRVTLRCSPRSGDLSVYWYQQSLDQGLQFLIQYYNGEERAKGNILERFSAQQFPDLHSELNLSSLELGDSALYFCASSVGSNQPQHFGDGTRLSIL.

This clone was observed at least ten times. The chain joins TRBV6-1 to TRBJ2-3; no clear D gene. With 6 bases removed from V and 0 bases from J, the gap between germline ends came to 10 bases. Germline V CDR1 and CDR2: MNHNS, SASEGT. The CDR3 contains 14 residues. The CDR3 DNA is TGTGCCAGCAGCCCTATGACTAGCACAGATACGCAGTATTTT. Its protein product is CASSPMTSTDTQYF.

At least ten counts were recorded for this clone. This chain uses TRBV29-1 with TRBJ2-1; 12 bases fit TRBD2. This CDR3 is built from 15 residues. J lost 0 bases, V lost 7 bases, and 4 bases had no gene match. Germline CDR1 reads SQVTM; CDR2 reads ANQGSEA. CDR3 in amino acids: CSERLAGDSYNEQFF. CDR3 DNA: TGCAGCGAAAGACTAGCGGGAGACTCCTACAATGAGCAGTTCTTC.

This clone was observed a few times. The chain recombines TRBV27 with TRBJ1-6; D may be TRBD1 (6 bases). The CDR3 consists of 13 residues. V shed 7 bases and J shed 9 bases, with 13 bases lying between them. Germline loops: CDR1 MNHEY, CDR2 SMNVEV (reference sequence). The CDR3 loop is CASKGTRSSPLHF. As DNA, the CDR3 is TGTGCCAGCAAGGGGACACGGAGTTCACCCCTCCACTTT.

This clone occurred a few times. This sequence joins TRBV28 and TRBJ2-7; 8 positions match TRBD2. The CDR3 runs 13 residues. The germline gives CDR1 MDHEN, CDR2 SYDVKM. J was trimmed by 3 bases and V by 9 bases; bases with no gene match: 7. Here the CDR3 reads CARVREGRYEQYF. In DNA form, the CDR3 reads TGTGCCAGGGTACGGGAGGGGCGCTACGAGCAGTACTTC.

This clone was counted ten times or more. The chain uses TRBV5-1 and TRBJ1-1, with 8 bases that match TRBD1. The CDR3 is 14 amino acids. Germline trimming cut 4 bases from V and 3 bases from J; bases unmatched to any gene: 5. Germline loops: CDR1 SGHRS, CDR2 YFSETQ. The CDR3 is CASSGTGPYTEAFF. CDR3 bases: TGCGCCAGCAGCGGGACAGGACCTTACACTGAAGCTTTCTTT.

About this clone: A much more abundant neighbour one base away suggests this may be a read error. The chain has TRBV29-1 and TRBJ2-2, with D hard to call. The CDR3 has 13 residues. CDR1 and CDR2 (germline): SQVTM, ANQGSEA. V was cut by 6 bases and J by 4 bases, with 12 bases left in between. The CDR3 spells CSVATGSTGELFF. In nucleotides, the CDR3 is TGCAGCGTGGCAACCGGTTCCACCGGGGAGCTGTTTTTT.

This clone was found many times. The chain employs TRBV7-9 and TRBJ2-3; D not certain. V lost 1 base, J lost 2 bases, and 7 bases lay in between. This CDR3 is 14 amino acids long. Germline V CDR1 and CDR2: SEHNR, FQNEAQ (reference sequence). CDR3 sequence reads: CASSLEVNTDTQYF. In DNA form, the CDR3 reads TGTGCCAGCAGCTTAGAAGTCAACACAGATACGCAGTATTTT. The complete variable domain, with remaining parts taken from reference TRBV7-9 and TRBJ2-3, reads DTGVSQNPRHKITKRGQNVTFRCDPISEHNRLYWYRQTLGQGPEFLTYFQNEAQLEKSRLLSDRFSAERPKGSFSTLEIQRTEQGDSAMYLCASSLEVNTDTQYFGPGTRLTVL.

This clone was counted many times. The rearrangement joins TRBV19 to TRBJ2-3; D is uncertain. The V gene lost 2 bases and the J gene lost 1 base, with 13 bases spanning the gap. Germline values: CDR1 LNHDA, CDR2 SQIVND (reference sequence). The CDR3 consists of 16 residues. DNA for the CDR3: TGTGCCAGTAGTATACGGGCGGCCATCGGCACAGATACGCAGTATTTT. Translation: CASSIRAAIGTDTQYF.

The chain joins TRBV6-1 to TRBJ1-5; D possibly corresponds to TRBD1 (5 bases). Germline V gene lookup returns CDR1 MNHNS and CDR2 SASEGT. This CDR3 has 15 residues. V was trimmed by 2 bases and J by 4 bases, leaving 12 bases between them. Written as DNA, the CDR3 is TGTGCCAGCAGTGAATTGGCAGGGAGTAATCAGCCCCAGCATTTT. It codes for CASSELAGSNQPQHF.

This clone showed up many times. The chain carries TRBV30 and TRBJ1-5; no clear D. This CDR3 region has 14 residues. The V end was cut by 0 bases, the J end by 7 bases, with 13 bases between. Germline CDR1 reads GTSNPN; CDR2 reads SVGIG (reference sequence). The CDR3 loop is CAWSVLRGDQPQHF. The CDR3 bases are TGTGCCTGGAGTGTACTACGGGGTGACCAGCCCCAGCATTTT.

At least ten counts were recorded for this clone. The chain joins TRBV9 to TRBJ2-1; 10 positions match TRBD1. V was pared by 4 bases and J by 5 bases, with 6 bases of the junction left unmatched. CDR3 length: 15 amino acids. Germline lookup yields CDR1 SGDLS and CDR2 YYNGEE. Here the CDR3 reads CASSTTTGGNNEQFF. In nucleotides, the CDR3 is TGTGCCAGCAGCACAACGACAGGGGGCAACAATGAGCAGTTCTTC.

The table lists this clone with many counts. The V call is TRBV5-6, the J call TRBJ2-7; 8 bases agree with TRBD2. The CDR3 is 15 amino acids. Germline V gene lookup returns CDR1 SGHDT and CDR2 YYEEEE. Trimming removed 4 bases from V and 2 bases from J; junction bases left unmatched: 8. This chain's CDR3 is CASSTLAGTPYEQYF. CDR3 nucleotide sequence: TGTGCCAGCAGCACCTTAGCGGGAACCCCCTACGAGCAGTACTTC.